The 5 T cell receptor beta chains in this list originate from one sample, sequenced in a study of Tregs in tolerant kidney transplant recipients. Clones were read by immunoSEQ multiplex PCR, and TCRdb kept only the in-frame ones, dropping some. The sample shows 84,000 or so clones, approximately 93% of them seen only once. The nonmyeloablative bone marrow transplants came from related graft donors, with transient mixed chimerism. This material consisted of CD4+ T cells from blood (PBMCs), taken 12 months after the transplant. The receptors here all came from a human patient who received a combined kidney and bone marrow transplant. Some T cells may be graft donor cells.

V and J are TRBV11-3 and TRBJ1-2; D might be TRBD1 (5 bases). V lost 1 base and J 8 bases, leaving 8 bases between the germline ends. Germline V CDR1 and CDR2: SGHNT, YENEEA. The CDR3 extends over 12 amino acids. The CDR3 sequence: CASSLGRGGYTF. The CDR3 nucleotides are TGTGCCAGCAGCTTAGGTAGGGGCGGCTACACCTTC.

The V call is TRBV19, the J call TRBJ1-1; tentatively, D is TRBD1 (5 bases). There are 16 residues in the CDR3. Germline V gene lookup returns CDR1 LNHDA and CDR2 SQIVND (reference sequence). The germline V and J ends were trimmed by 1 base and 1 base, with 13 bases remaining between them. CDR3 bases: TGTGCCAGTAGTATAGGGTGGCAGGGAACGAACACTGAAGCTTTCTTT. Protein: CASSIGWQGTNTEAFF.

In this sample, this clone turned up once. The CDR3 loop reads CANPPRGLAGPPSTDTQYF. CDR3 in DNA: TGTGCCAACCCACCCCGGGGGCTAGCGGGACCGCCTAGCACAGATACGCAGTATTTT. This chain joins TRBV6-4 and TRBJ2-3, with TRBD2 identical over 9 bases. The CDR3 runs to 19 residues. The germline V gene has CDR1 MRHNA and CDR2 SNTAGT. V lost 10 bases and J lost 0; bases outside the gene matches: 20.

The chain combines TRBV6-5 with TRBJ2-5; 8 bases fit TRBD2. The CDR3 is 14 amino acids. Germline V gene sequence: CDR1 MNHEY, CDR2 SVGAGI. After removal of 6 bases from V and 4 bases from J, the junction contained 7 bases not matched to a gene. The CDR3 sequence is CASSLRTSRETQYF. The CDR3 DNA reads as TGTGCCAGCAGCCTACGGACTAGCAGAGAGACCCAGTACTTC.

V and J are TRBV5-1 and TRBJ2-7; 10 bases are shared with TRBD1. With 0 bases clipped from V and 5 bases from J, the junction kept 5 bases outside the gene matches. This CDR3 has 15 amino acids. CDR1 and CDR2 from the germline V gene are SGHRS and YFSETQ. The CDR3 region is CASSLGTGGYNEQYF. DNA of the CDR3: TGCGCCAGCAGCTTGGGGACAGGGGGATATAACGAGCAGTACTTC.